The 11 T cell receptor beta chains reported below all come from one sample, sequenced in a study of blood T cell repertoires in COVID-19. Only in-frame clones appear in the TCRdb table, and some are missing; sequencing was by immunoSEQ multiplex PCR. The sample holds 200,000 to 300,000 clones; about 86% are singletons and the top ten take about 1.3%. Input material: peripheral blood. The receptors stem from a man older than 75 with acute or convalescent COVID-19.

The rearrangement joins TRBV4-1 to TRBJ1-6, with D perhaps matching TRBD1 (6 bases). V was pared by 0 bases and J by 2 bases, with 14 bases between. Germline assignment: CDR1 MGHRA and CDR2 YSYEKL. The CDR3 has 18 amino acids. CDR3 sequence: CASSQERAGVTYNSPLHF. CDR3 coding DNA: TGCGCCAGCAGCCAAGAACGAGCAGGGGTCACCTATAATTCACCCCTCCACTTT.

The gene calls are TRBV7-8 and TRBJ1-2; D perhaps matches TRBD1 (5 bases). The CDR3 is 15 amino acids. V lost 1 base to trimming and J lost 2 bases, with 11 bases between them. Germline-derived CDR1 and CDR2 are SGHVS and FQNEAQ. CDR3 sequence reads: CASSLVAGRNYGYTF. The CDR3 DNA follows: TGTGCCAGCAGCTTAGTGGCAGGGAGGAACTATGGCTACACCTTC.

V and J are TRBV4-2 and TRBJ1-1; D may be TRBD1 (6 bases). Germline V lookup: CDR1 LGHNA, CDR2 YNFKEQ. The V end was cut by 1 base, the J end by 5 bases, with 17 bases between. This CDR3 spans 16 amino acids. The CDR3 protein is CASSQAKGVSRTEAFF. The CDR3 nucleotides read TGTGCCAGCAGCCAAGCCAAGGGGGTCTCGCGGACTGAAGCTTTCTTT.

The genes are TRBV11-2 and TRBJ2-1, with 8 bases fitting TRBD2. CDR3 length: 16 amino acids. Trimming at V came to 5 bases and at J to 4 bases, leaving 10 bases not matched to a gene. Germline V gene lookup returns CDR1 SGHAT and CDR2 FQNNGV. The chain's CDR3 is CASSTLERERYNEQFF. DNA of the CDR3: TGTGCCAGCAGCACCCTGGAGCGGGAGAGGTACAATGAGCAGTTCTTC.

This clone was seen once. The chain joins TRBV5-4 to TRBJ2-5; TRBD2 matches at 7 bases. The CDR3 length is 16 residues. V shed 0 bases and J 2 bases; nucleotides not matched to a gene: 7. CDR1 is SGHNT, CDR2 YYREEE, per germline (reference sequence). The DNA of the CDR3 is TGTGCCAGCAGCTTGGAAGTGACTAGCAGGCAAGAGACCCAGTACTTC. Translated, it gives CASSLEVTSRQETQYF.

The J gene is TRBJ1-2, the V gene TRBV12-3 or TRBV12-4; maybe TRBD1 (5 bases). The length of the CDR3 is 13 residues. V was cut by 7 bases and J by 6 bases, with 15 bases left in between. The CDR3 loop reads CASTLGGGHGYTF. CDR3 DNA: TGTGCCAGCACCCTGGGGGGGGGACATGGCTACACCTTC.

The chain joins TRBV7-9 to TRBJ1-1, with D possibly matching TRBD1 (5 bases). Germline lookup yields CDR1 SEHNR and CDR2 FQNEAQ (reference sequence). V lost 1 base, J lost 4 bases, and 10 bases lay in between. This CDR3 is built from 14 residues. The CDR3 DNA reads as TGTGCCAGCAGCTTAGGTGGGAGGGGCACTGAAGCTTTCTTT. It encodes CASSLGGRGTEAFF.

The chain carries TRBV7-9 and TRBJ2-7; 7 bases match TRBD2. This CDR3 spans 15 amino acids. Germline V gene lookup returns CDR1 SEHNR and CDR2 FQNEAQ (reference sequence). Trimming at V came to 5 bases and at J to 4 bases, leaving 11 bases not matched to a gene. CDR3 sequence reads: CASSAGAGAGYEQYF. Written as DNA, the CDR3 is TGTGCCAGCAGCGCAGGCGCGGGAGCGGGGTACGAGCAGTACTTC.

This clone was recorded only once. V gene TRBV5-1 combines with J gene TRBJ2-3; TRBD2 matches at 7 bases. The germline V gene has CDR1 SGHRS and CDR2 YFSETQ. V lost 0 bases to trimming and J lost 2 bases; unmatched junction nucleotides: 3. This CDR3 has 15 residues. The CDR3 is CASSLDGGTTDTQYF. The CDR3 DNA is TGCGCCAGCAGCTTGGACGGGGGGACCACAGATACGCAGTATTTT.

The chain has TRBV27 and TRBJ2-5; weak D call: TRBD1 (6 bases). There are 16 residues in the CDR3. Germline CDR1 and CDR2: MNHEY and SMNVEV (reference sequence). Trimming cost V 6 bases and J 4 bases, with 21 bases left between them. The CDR3 spells CASSPNRVFPLETQYF. The CDR3 DNA reads TGTGCCAGCAGCCCCAACAGGGTTTTCCCCCTAGAGACCCAGTACTTC.

This clone was counted between two and nine times. The chain recombines TRBV7-3 with TRBJ2-7, with TRBD1 matching over 7 bases. With 3 bases clipped from V and 10 bases from J, the junction kept 6 bases outside the gene matches. The germline gives CDR1 SGHTA, CDR2 FQGTGA. The CDR3 is 12 residues long. Here the CDR3 DNA reads TGTGCCAGCAGCTTGTCGACAGGGTTACAGTACTTC. Its protein product is CASSLSTGLQYF.